The next 9 T cell receptor beta chains were all read from a single sample in a study of regulatory T cells in long-lasting Graves disease. The authors built TCR beta libraries using iRepertoire HTBI primers and Arm-PCR of CDR3 regions. TCRdb processed the multiplex PCR reads anew with MiXCR; each CDR3 protein has one entry. The profile shows a few hundred thousand distinct CDR3 sequences, around 20% of them singletons. Indicated time point: persistent/refractory GD, antithyroid drugs over 5 years with positive TRAb. There was RNA extracted from PBMCs, and the TCR library was made from it. The sequenced sample was peripheral blood mononuclear cells (PBMCs), obtained when the disease was refractory, from a patient treated with antithyroid drugs. The receptors were gathered from a female donor with Graves disease.

Only a few counts were recorded for this clonotype. The V call is TRBV20-1, the J call TRBJ2-2, with 7 bases identical to TRBD2. V shed 3 bases, J shed 5 bases, and the junction held 9 bases outside the gene matches. Germline CDR1 is DFQATT and CDR2 is SNEGSKA (reference sequence). The CDR3 sequence is 15 residues long. This CDR3 is CSASSAGVMTGELFF. The DNA for the CDR3 is TGCAGTGCTAGTTCGGCGGGAGTAATGACCGGGGAGCTGTTTTTT.

The table lists this clonotype with many counts. The rearrangement links TRBV3-1 to TRBJ2-7; the D is unclear. This CDR3 is 14 amino acids long. V was clipped by 4 bases and J by 0 bases, with 10 bases between them. Germline loops: CDR1 LGHDT, CDR2 YNNKEL (reference sequence). The CDR3 reads CASSPSTSSYEQYF. Written as DNA, the CDR3 is TGTGCCAGCAGCCCATCGACGAGCTCCTACGAGCAGTACTTC.

V usage is TRBV27 and J usage is TRBJ1-5, with D hard to call. This CDR3 spans 14 amino acids. With 5 bases removed from V and 7 bases from J, the gap between germline ends came to 15 bases. Per germline, CDR1 MNHEY and CDR2 SMNVEV (reference sequence). The CDR3 nucleotides are TGTGCCAGCAGTCCCCGGGGAGCGGGCCAGCCCCAGCATTTT. It encodes CASSPRGAGQPQHF.

This clonotype has at least ten counts. The V gene is TRBV2, the J gene TRBJ2-5; 11 nucleotides agree with TRBD2. This CDR3 has 17 residues. V lost 4 bases and J lost 5; bases outside the gene matches: 12. Germline V gene data show CDR1 as SNHLY and CDR2 as FYNNEI. The CDR3 sequence is CASSGMTSGTRVETQYF. The CDR3 DNA sequence: TGTGCCAGCAGTGGAATGACTAGCGGGACTAGAGTGGAGACCCAGTACTTC.

The chain carries TRBV5-4 and TRBJ2-2; 7 bases align to TRBD1. This CDR3 comprises 15 residues. Germline lookup yields CDR1 SGHNT and CDR2 YYREEE (reference sequence). With V trimmed by 3 bases and J by 4 bases, 6 bases remained unmatched. CDR3 bases: TGTGCCAGCAGCTCCCCGGGACAGCTCACCGGGGAGCTGTTTTTT. Protein: CASSSPGQLTGELFF.

With respect to this clonotype: Given a much more abundant clone one base away, this may be a read error. This chain links TRBV3-1 with TRBJ1-4; no clear D. Germline values: CDR1 LGHDT, CDR2 YNNKEL (reference sequence). CDR3 size: 15 residues. The chain's CDR3 is CASSPGGSGDEKPFF. The CDR3 DNA sequence: TGTGCCAGCAGCCCAGGAGGGAGCGGAGATGAAAAACCGTTTTTT. The whole variable domain, remainder taken from reference TRBV3-1 and TRBJ1-4, is DTAVSQTPKYLVTQMGNDKSIKCEQNLGHDTMYWYKQDSKKFLKIMFSYNNKELIINETVPNRFSPKSPDKAHLNLHINSLELGDSAVYFCASSPGGSGDEKPFFGSGTQLSVL.

The table lists this clonotype with many counts. The V call is TRBV2, the J call TRBJ1-5; no reliable D call. This CDR3 spans 14 amino acids. Germline loops: CDR1 SNHLY, CDR2 FYNNEI. Trimming took off 6 bases at V and 5 bases at J, with 14 bases between the two ends. This chain's CDR3 is CASREEMGDQPQHF. CDR3 nucleotide sequence: TGTGCCAGCAGAGAGGAGATGGGCGATCAGCCCCAGCATTTT.

This clonotype was observed at least ten times. CDR3 in DNA: TGTGCCAGCAGTGATGGGGACACCAAGAACACTGAAGCTTTCTTT. It specifies CASSDGDTKNTEAFF. J is TRBJ1-1 and V is TRBV12-3 or TRBV12-4; D may be TRBD1 (6 bases). This CDR3 spans 15 amino acids. V was trimmed by 5 bases and J by 1 base, leaving 14 bases between them.

The CDR3 DNA sequence: TGTGCCAGCAGCCAAGATCGGGACAGGGTTTACAATGAGCAGTTCTTC. Translation: CASSQDRDRVYNEQFF. The chain carries TRBV3-1 and TRBJ2-1; TRBD1 agrees at 9 bases. CDR1 LGHDT and CDR2 YNNKEL come from the germline V gene (reference sequence). This CDR3 spans 16 amino acids. The V gene end was trimmed by 0 bases and the J gene end by 4 bases; junction bases not matched to a gene: 4.